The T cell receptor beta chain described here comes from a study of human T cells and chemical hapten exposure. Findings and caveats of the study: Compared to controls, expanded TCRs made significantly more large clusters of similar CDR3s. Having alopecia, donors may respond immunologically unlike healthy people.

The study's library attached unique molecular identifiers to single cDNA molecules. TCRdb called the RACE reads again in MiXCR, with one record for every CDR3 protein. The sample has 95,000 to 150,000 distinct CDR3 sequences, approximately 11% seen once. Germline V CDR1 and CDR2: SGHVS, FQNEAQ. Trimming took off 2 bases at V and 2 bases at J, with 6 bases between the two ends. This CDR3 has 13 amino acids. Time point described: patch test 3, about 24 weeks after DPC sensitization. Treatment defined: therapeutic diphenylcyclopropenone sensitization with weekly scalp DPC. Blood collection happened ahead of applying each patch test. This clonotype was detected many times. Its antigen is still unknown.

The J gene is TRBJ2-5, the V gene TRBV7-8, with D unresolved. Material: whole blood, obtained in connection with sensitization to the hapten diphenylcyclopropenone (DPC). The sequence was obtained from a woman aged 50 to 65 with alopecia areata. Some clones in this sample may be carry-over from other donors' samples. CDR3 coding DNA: TGTGCCAGCAGCTTACGGTTTCAAGAGACCCAGTACTTC. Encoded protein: CASSLRFQETQYF.